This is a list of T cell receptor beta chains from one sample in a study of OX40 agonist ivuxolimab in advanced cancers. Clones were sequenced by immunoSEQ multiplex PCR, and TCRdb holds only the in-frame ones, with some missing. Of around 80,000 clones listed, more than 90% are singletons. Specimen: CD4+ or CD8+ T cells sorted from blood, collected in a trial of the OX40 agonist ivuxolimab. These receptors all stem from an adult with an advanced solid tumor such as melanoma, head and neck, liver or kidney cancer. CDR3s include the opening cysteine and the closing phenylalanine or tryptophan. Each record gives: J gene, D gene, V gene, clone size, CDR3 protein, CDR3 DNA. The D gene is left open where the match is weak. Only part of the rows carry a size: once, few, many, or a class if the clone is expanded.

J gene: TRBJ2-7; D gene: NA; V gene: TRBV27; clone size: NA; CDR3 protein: CASSSAGAGSLYEQYF; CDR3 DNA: TGTGCCAGCAGTTCTGCCGGGGCGGGGAGCCTTTACGAGCAGTACTTC
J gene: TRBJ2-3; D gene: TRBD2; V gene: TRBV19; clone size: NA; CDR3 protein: CASKGLAGLDTQYF; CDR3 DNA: TGTGCCAGTAAGGGACTAGCGGGTTTAGATACGCAGTATTTT
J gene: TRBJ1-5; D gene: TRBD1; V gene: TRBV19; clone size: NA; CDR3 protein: CASSTGQVQQPQHF; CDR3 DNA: TGTGCCAGTAGTACAGGACAGGTTCAACAGCCCCAGCATTTT
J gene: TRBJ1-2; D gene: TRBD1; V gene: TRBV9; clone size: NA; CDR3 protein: CASPPQGQLANYGYTF; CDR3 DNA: TGTGCCAGCCCGCCCCAGGGACAGTTAGCTAACTATGGCTACACCTTC
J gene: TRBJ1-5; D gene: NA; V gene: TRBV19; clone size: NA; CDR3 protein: CASRRQDLGGSNQPQHF; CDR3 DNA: TGTGCCAGTAGACGCCAAGACTTGGGGGGGTCCAATCAGCCCCAGCATTTT
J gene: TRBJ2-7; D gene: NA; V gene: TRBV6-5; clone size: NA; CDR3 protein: CASSSGTRAHSYEQYF; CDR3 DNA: TGTGCCAGCAGTTCCGGGACGCGGGCACACTCCTACGAGCAGTACTTC
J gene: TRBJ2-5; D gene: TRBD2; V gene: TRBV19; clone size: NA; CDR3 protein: CASSRTSGRAEETQYF; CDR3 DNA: TGTGCCAGTAGTAGAACTAGCGGGAGGGCCGAGGAGACCCAGTACTTC
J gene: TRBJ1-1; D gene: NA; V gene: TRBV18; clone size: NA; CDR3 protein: CASSIKENTEAFF; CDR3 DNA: TGTGCCAGCTCAATTAAGGAGAACACTGAAGCTTTCTTT
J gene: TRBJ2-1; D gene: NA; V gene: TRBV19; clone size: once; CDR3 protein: CASRADLVYEQFF; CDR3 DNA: TGTGCCAGTAGAGCTGACTTGGTATATGAGCAGTTCTTC
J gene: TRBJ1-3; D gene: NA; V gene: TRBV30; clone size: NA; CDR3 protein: CAWSPGGNTIYF; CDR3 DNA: TGTGCCTGGAGTCCGGGTGGAAACACCATATATTTT
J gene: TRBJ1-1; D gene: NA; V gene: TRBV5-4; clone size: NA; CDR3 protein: CASSSAGLYTEAFF; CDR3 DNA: TGTGCCAGCAGCTCCGCGGGGCTTTACACTGAAGCTTTCTTT
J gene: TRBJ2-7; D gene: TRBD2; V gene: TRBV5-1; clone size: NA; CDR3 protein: CASSLAKSGGFLDEQYF; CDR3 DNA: TGCGCCAGCAGCTTGGCCAAATCGGGGGGATTTTTGGACGAGCAGTACTTC
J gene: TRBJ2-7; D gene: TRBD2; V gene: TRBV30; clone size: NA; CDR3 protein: CAGGGSYEQYF; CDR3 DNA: TGTGCCGGGGGGGGTTCCTACGAGCAGTACTTC
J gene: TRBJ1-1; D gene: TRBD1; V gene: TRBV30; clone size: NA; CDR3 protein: CAWSVQGAPPGAFF; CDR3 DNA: TGTGCCTGGAGTGTACAGGGGGCTCCGCCGGGGGCTTTCTTT
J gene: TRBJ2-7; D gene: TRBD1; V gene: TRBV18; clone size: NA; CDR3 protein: CASSEGQASYEQYF; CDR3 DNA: TGTGCCAGCTCAGAGGGACAGGCATCCTACGAGCAGTACTTC
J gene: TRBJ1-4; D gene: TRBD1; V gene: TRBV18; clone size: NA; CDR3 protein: CASSRGQGWNEKLFF; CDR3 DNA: TGTGCCAGCTCCCGCGGACAGGGTTGGAATGAAAAACTGTTTTTT
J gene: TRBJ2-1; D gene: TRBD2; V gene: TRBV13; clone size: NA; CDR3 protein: CATSSGLAGRNEQFF; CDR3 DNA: TGTGCCACAAGCTCGGGACTAGCGGGTCGAAATGAGCAGTTCTTC
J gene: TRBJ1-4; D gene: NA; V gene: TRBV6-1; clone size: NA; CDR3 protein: CASRNSLGEKLFF; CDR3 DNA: TGTGCCAGCAGGAACTCTCTCGGGGAAAAACTGTTTTTT
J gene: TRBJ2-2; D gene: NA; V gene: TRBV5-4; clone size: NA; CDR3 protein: CASSLVPGTGELFF; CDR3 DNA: TGTGCCAGCAGCTTGGTACCCGGCACCGGGGAGCTGTTTTTT
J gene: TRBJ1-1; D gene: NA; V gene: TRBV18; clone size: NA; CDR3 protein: CASSPGPTEAFF; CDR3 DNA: TGTGCCAGCTCACCCGGACCCACTGAAGCTTTCTTT
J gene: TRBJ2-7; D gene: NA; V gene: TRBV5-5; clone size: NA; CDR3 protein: CASSSRDGREQYF; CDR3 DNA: TGTGCCAGCAGCTCAAGGGACGGGCGCGAGCAGTACTTC
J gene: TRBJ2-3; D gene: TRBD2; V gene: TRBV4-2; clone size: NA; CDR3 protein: CASSRRTSGGLADTQYF; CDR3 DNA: TGTGCCAGCAGCCGAAGGACTAGCGGGGGGTTGGCAGATACGCAGTATTTT
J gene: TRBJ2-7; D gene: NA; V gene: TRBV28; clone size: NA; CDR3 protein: CASKGGGEQYF; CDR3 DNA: TGTGCCAGCAAGGGAGGGGGCGAGCAGTACTTC
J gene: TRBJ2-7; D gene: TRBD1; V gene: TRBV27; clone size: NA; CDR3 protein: CASSSTGAESYEQYF; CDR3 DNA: TGTGCCAGCAGTTCCACAGGGGCTGAGTCCTACGAGCAGTACTTC
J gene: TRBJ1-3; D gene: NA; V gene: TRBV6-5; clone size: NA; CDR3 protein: CASRGTETGNTIYF; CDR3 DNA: TGTGCCAGCAGGGGGACGGAAACTGGAAACACCATATATTTT
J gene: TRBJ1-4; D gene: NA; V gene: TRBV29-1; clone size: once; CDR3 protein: CSVEPDSRTNEKLFF; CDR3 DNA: TGCAGCGTTGAACCAGACTCGAGAACTAATGAAAAACTGTTTTTT
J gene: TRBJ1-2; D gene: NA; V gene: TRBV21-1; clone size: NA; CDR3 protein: CASSKARGFDVYGYTF; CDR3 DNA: TGTGCCAGCAGCAAAGCGAGAGGGTTTGACGTCTATGGCTACACCTTC
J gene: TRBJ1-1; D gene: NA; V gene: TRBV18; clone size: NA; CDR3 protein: CASSPEGPGLLNTEAFF; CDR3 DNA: TGTGCCAGCTCACCGGAGGGACCCGGCCTTTTGAACACTGAAGCTTTCTTT
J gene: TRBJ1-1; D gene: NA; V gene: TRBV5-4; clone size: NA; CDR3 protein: CASRTQGRLAEAFF; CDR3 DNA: TGTGCCAGCAGAACACAGGGCCGATTGGCTGAAGCTTTCTTT
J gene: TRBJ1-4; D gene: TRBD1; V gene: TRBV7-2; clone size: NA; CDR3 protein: CASSLVDRANEKLFF; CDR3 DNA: TGTGCCAGCAGCTTAGTAGACAGGGCTAATGAAAAACTGTTTTTT
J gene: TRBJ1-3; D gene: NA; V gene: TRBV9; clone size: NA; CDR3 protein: CASSAGRDISGNTIYF; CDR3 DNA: TGTGCCAGCAGCGCCGGTAGGGACATTTCTGGAAACACCATATATTTT
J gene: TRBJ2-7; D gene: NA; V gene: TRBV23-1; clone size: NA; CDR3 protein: CASSRRDPIERAGHSYEQYF; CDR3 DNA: TGCGCCAGCAGTCGACGAGATCCTATAGAAAGGGCGGGACACTCCTACGAGCAGTACTTC
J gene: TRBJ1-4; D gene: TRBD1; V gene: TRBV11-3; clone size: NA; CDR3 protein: CASSLGQGAPNEKLFF; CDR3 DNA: TGTGCCAGCAGCTTGGGACAGGGGGCGCCTAATGAAAAACTGTTTTTT
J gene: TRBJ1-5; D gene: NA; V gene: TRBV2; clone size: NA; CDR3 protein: CASSDAGLDQPQHF; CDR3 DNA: TGTGCCAGCAGTGATGCAGGGTTGGATCAGCCCCAGCATTTT
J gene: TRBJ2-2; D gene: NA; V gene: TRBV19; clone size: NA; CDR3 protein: CASSADYTGELFF; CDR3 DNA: TGTGCCAGTAGTGCGGACTACACCGGGGAGCTGTTTTTT
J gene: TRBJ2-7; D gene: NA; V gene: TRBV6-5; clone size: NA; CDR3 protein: CASSSSRGSYEQYF; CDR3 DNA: TGTGCCAGCAGTTCCTCCAGGGGCTCCTACGAGCAGTACTTC
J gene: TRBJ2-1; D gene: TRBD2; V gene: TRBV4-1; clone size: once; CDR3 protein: CASSQEAGRGYEQFF; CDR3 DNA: TGCGCCAGCAGCCAAGAGGCGGGGAGGGGCTATGAGCAGTTCTTC
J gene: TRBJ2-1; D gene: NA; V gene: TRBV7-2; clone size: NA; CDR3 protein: CASSFREISTNEQFF; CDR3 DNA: TGTGCCAGCAGCTTTAGGGAGATTTCAACGAATGAGCAGTTCTTC
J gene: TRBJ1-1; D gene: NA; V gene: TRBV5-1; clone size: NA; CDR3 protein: CASSLVSDGLEAFF; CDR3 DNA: TGCGCCAGCAGCTTGGTATCGGATGGCCTTGAAGCTTTCTTT
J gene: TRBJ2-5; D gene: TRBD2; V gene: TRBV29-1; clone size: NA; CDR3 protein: CSVGRGGTVQETQYF; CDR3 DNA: TGCAGCGTAGGCCGCGGGGGGACGGTTCAAGAGACCCAGTACTTC
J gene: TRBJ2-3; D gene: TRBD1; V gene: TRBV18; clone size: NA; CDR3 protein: CAGQGGTDTQYF; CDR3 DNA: TGTGCCGGACAGGGAGGCACAGATACGCAGTATTTT
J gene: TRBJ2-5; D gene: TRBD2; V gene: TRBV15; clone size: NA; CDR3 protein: CATSRGGVQETQYF; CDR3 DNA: TGTGCCACCAGTCGGGGAGGGGTTCAAGAGACCCAGTACTTC
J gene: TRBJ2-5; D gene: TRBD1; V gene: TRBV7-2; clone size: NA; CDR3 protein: CASSWGWTGAEETQYF; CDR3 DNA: TGTGCCAGCAGCTGGGGGTGGACAGGGGCGGAGGAGACCCAGTACTTC
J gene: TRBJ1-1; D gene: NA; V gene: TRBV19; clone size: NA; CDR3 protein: CASSPGNTEAFF; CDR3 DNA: TGTGCCAGTAGCCCCGGGAACACTGAAGCTTTCTTT
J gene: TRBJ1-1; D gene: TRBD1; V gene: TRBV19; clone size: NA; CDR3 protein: CASSIDAGTVNTEAFF; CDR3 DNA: TGTGCCAGTAGTATAGATGCCGGGACAGTGAACACTGAAGCTTTCTTT
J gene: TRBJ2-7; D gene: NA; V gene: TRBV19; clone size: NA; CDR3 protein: CASSPRWGEQYF; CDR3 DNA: TGTGCCAGTAGTCCCCGCTGGGGTGAGCAGTACTTC
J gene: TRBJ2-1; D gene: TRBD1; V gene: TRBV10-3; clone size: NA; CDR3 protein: CAISVSGQGLDEQFF; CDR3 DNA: TGTGCCATCAGTGTTTCGGGACAGGGTTTGGATGAGCAGTTCTTC
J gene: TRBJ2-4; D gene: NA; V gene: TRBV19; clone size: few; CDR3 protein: CASNQGRTAYIQYF; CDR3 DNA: TGTGCCAGTAACCAGGGGCGCACGGCGTACATTCAGTACTTC
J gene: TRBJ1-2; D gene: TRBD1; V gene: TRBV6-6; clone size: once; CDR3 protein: CASSAQGVGDYGYTF; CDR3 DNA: TGTGCCAGCAGCGCCCAGGGGGTCGGAGACTATGGCTACACCTTC
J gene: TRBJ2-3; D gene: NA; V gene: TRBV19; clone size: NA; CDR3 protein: CASSIDGGLGADTQYF; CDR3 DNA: TGTGCCAGTAGTATAGATGGGGGCCTCGGCGCAGATACGCAGTATTTT
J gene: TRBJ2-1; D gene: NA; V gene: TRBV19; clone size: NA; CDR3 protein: CASSLAEYYNEQFF; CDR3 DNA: TGTGCCAGTAGTTTAGCGGAATATTACAATGAGCAGTTCTTC
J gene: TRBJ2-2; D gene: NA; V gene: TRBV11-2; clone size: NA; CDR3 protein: CASSLSGRSYTGELFF; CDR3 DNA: TGTGCCAGCAGCTTAAGTGGACGGTCCTACACCGGGGAGCTGTTTTTT
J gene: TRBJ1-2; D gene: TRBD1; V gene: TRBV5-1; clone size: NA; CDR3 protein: CASSLDGTGLYGYTF; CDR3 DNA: TGCGCCAGCAGCTTGGACGGGACAGGGCTTTATGGCTACACCTTC
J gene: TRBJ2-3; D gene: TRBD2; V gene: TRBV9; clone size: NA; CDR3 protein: CASSGWTSGGYISTDTQYF; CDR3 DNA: TGTGCCAGCAGCGGATGGACTAGCGGGGGGTACATCAGCACAGATACGCAGTATTTT
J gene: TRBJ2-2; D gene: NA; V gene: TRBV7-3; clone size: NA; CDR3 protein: CASSRRGANTGELFF; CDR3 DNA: TGTGCCAGCAGCCGGAGGGGGGCGAACACCGGGGAGCTGTTTTTT
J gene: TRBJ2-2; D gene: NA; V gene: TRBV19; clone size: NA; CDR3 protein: CGTQRTGELFF; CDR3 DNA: TGTGGAACTCAGAGGACCGGGGAGCTGTTTTTT
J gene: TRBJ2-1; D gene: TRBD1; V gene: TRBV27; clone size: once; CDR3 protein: CASSLYPPGQGSNEQFF; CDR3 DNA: TGTGCCAGCAGTTTATACCCCCCCGGACAGGGGAGCAATGAGCAGTTCTTC